The sequence of this T cell receptor (beta chain) was determined in a study of Ad26.COV2.S vaccination and SARS-CoV-2 variants. Study-level background: The study gave Ad26.COV2.S intramuscularly, once or twice 56 days apart.

Indicated treatment: 19 received Ad26.COV2.S at low or high dose, single or two shots; roughly five received placebo; per-sample allocation not given. The investigators took samples on day 63 after the first vaccine or placebo injection. Whoever gave the sample was an adult aged 18-55 years in Boston. Findings and caveats of the study: Analytic work on TCR breadth and depth might have understated the full extent of total T cell responses.

Clones were sequenced by immunoSEQ multiplex PCR, and TCRdb holds only the in-frame ones, with some missing. The sample has a few hundred thousand clones, about 89% seen once. V lost 4 bases and J 2 bases, leaving 15 bases between the germline ends. Germline CDR1 reads SGHRS; CDR2 reads YFSETQ. This CDR3 has 15 amino acids. In the case of this clone: Its cognate antigen is unknown.

The sample consisted of peripheral blood, taken in a trial of Ad26.COV2.S vaccine versus placebo. This chain links TRBV5-1 with TRBJ2-5; no clear D. This clonotype originated in a person aged 18-60 years who received the Ad26.COV2.S COVID-19 vaccine or a placebo. In DNA form, the CDR3 reads TGCGCCAGCAGCCCTCCCTTTGGGGATCAAGAGACCCAGTACTTC. Translating gives CASSPPFGDQETQYF.